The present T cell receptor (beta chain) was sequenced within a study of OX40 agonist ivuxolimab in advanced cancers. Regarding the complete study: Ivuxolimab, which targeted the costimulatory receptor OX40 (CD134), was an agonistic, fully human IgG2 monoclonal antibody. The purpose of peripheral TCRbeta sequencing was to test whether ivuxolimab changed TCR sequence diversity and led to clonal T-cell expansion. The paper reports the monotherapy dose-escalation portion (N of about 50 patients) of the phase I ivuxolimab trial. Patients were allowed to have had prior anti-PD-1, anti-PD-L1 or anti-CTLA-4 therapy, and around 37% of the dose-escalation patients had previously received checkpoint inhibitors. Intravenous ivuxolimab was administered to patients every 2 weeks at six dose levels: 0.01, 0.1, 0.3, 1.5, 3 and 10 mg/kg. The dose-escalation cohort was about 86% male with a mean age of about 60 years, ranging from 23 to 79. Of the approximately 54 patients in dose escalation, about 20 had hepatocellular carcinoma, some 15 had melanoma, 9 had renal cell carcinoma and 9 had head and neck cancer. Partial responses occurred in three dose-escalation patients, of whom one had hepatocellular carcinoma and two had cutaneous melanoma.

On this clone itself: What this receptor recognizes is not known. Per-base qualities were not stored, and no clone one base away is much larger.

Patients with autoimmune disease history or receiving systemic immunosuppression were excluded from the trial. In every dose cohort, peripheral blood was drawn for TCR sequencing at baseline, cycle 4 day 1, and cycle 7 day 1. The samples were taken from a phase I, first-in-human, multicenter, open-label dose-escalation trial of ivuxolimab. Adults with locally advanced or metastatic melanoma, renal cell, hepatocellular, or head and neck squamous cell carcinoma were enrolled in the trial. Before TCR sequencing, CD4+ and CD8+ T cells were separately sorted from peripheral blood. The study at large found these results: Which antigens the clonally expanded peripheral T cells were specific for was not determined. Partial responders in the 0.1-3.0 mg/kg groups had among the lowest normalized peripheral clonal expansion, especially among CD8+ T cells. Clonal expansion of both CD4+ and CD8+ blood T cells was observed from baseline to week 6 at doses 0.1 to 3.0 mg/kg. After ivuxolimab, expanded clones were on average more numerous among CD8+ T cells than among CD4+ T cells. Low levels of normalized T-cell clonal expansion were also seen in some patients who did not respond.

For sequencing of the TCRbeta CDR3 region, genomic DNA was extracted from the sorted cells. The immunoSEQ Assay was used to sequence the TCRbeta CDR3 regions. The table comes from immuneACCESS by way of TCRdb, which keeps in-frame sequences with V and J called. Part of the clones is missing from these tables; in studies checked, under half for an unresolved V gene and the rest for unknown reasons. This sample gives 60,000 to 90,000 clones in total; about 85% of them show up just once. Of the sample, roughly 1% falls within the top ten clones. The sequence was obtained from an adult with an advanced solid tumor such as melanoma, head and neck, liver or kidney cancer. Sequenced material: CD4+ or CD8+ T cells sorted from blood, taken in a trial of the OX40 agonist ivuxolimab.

The DNA sequence is as follows: TGTGCCAGCAGCCGTCCCGGGTACAATCCGTTCCAAGAGACCCAGTACTTC. It encodes CASSRPGYNPFQETQYF. The chain is assembled from TRBV7-8 and TRBJ2-5, with no reliable assignment of the D segment. The CDR3 starts with the cysteine, ends with the phenylalanine, and has 17 residues. Of all the DNA, just the CDR3 is kept, 51 bases in frame from base 1. As encoded in the germline V gene, CDR1 is SGHVS while CDR2 is FQNEAQ. Cut back by 5 bases and 1 base, the V and J ends lie 20 bases apart.